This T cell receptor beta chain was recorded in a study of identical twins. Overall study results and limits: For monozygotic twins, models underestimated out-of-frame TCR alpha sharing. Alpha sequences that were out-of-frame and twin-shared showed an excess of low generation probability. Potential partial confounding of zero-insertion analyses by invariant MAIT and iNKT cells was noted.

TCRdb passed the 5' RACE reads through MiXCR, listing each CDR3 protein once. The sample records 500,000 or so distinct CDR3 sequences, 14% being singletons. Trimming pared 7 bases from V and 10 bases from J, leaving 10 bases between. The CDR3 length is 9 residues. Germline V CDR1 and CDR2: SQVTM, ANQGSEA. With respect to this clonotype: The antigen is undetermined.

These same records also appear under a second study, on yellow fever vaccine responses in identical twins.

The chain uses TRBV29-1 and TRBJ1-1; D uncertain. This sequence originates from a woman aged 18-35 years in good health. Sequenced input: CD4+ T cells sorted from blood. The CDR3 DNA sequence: TGCAGCGGAGGGCTTCCAGCTTTCTTT. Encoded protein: CSGGLPAFF.